The 20 T cell receptor beta chains listed next were all sequenced from one sample in a study of blood T cell repertoires in COVID-19. Generated by immunoSEQ multiplex PCR, the TCRdb table keeps only in-frame clones and is missing some. The top ten clones hold roughly 1.2% of a sample with 180,000 or so clones, approximately 84% of them seen once. The source material was PBMCs or T cells enriched from blood (not recorded which). Every receptor here comes from a human donor with acute COVID-19. The donor label of this sample is uncertain.

This chain connects TRBV29-1 to TRBJ2-3; 11 nucleotides line up with TRBD1. Per the germline V gene, CDR1 is SQVTM and CDR2 is ANQGSEA. Trimming took 6 bases from V and 5 from J; bases not matched to a gene: 10. CDR3 length: 15 amino acids. Here the CDR3 reads CSVARGQGVLDTQYF. Written as DNA, the CDR3 is TGCAGCGTCGCCAGGGGACAGGGGGTCTTAGATACGCAGTATTTT.

This clone was counted between two and nine times. This chain joins TRBV7-2 and TRBJ1-2; the D is unclear. The CDR3 spans 14 residues. CDR1 SGHTA and CDR2 FQGNSA come from the germline V gene. Trimming left V 2 bases short and J 3 bases short, with 10 bases between. The CDR3: CASSLSTLDYGYTF. CDR3 coding DNA: TGTGCCAGCAGCTTATCGACATTGGACTATGGCTACACCTTC.

The chain uses TRBV9 and TRBJ2-1; D call uncertain. Germline assignment: CDR1 SGDLS and CDR2 YYNGEE. The V end was cut by 4 bases, the J end by 7 bases, with 15 bases between. The CDR3 runs to 14 residues. CDR3 region: CASSKSESRNEQFF. CDR3 nucleotides: TGTGCCAGCAGCAAAAGCGAGTCCAGAAATGAGCAGTTCTTC.

The rearrangement joins TRBV28 to TRBJ1-2, with 11 bases matching TRBD1. After removal of 6 bases from V and 8 bases from J, the junction contained 11 bases not matched to a gene. CDR3 length: 15 amino acids. CDR1 and CDR2 from the germline V gene are MDHEN and SYDVKM. CDR3 in DNA: TGTGCCAGCAGGAGGGACAGGGGGAGCCCCTGGGGCTACACCTTC. Amino acid sequence: CASRRDRGSPWGYTF.

V gene TRBV11-3 combines with J gene TRBJ2-1, with 15 bases that match TRBD2. Per the germline V gene, CDR1 is SGHNT and CDR2 is YENEEA. After removal of 1 base from V and 0 bases from J, the junction contained 7 bases not matched to a gene. The CDR3 has 20 amino acids. The CDR3 region is CASSLGLGLAGGSSYNEQFF. In DNA, the CDR3 is TGTGCCAGCAGCTTAGGGTTAGGACTAGCGGGGGGGAGCTCCTACAATGAGCAGTTCTTC.

The chain is built from TRBV30 and TRBJ1-6, with D possibly TRBD1 on 6 matching bases. The CDR3 totals 12 residues. The germline gives CDR1 GTSNPN, CDR2 SVGIG (reference sequence). The germline V and J ends were trimmed by 3 bases and 6 bases, with 6 bases remaining between them. CDR3 coding DNA: TGTGCCTGGAGGGACAGTAATTCACCCCTCCACTTT. The encoded protein is CAWRDSNSPLHF.

The chain carries TRBV6-2 or TRBV6-3 and TRBJ2-1, with TRBD2 matching 8 bases. Trimming cost V 0 bases and J 10 bases; bases outside gene matches: 2. CDR3 size: 13 residues. From germline, CDR1 is MNHEY and CDR2 SVGEGT. The CDR3 region has the DNA TGTGCCAGCAGTTACTCGAGGACTAGCGAGCAGTTCTTC. Encoded protein: CASSYSRTSEQFF.

The chain couples TRBV11-3 to TRBJ1-1; D unclear. The CDR3 contains 14 residues. CDR1 SGHNT and CDR2 YENEEA come from the germline V gene. The V and J ends lost 1 base and 4 bases respectively, with 10 bases between them. As DNA, the CDR3 is TGTGCCAGCAGCTTAGGCCCGGGGAGCACTGAAGCTTTCTTT. It encodes CASSLGPGSTEAFF.

The CDR3 DNA reads TGTGCCACCAGTGACCGACAGGTATGGGGAACGGATGGCTACACCTTC. Protein product: CATSDRQVWGTDGYTF. V gene TRBV24-1 combines with J gene TRBJ1-2, with D possibly TRBD1 on 6 matching bases. The V end lost 4 bases, the J end lost 6 bases, and 20 bases lay between the germline ends. CDR3 length equals 16 residues. Germline V gives CDR1 KGHDR, CDR2 SFDVKD.

This chain links TRBV19 with TRBJ1-1, with D perhaps TRBD1 (6 bases). From germline, CDR1 is LNHDA and CDR2 SQIVND (reference sequence). This CDR3 is built from 17 residues. Trimming left V 0 bases short and J 3 bases short, with 17 bases between. The CDR3 loop reads CASSIEADRFLDTEAFF. In DNA, the CDR3 is TGTGCCAGTAGTATAGAGGCAGACAGGTTCCTGGACACTGAAGCTTTCTTT.

The V gene is TRBV24-1, the J gene TRBJ2-7; TRBD2 matches at 11 bases. The CDR3 covers 14 residues. Per the germline V gene, CDR1 is KGHDR and CDR2 is SFDVKD. Germline trimming cut 5 bases from V and 4 bases from J; bases unmatched to any gene: 3. The CDR3 DNA sequence: TGTGCCACCAGTGGTAGCGGGGGGGATTACGAGCAGTACTTC. Protein sequence: CATSGSGGDYEQYF.

The rearrangement links TRBV5-6 to TRBJ1-1; 7 bases fit TRBD1. This CDR3 region has 15 residues. Looked up from germline, CDR1 is SGHDT and CDR2 is YYEEEE. With V trimmed by 2 bases and J by 0 bases, 4 bases remained unmatched. CDR3 sequence reads: CASSLKQGMNTEAFF. In DNA, the CDR3 is TGTGCCAGCAGCTTAAAACAGGGGATGAACACTGAAGCTTTCTTT.

The V call is TRBV9, the J call TRBJ2-7, with 9 bases that match TRBD2. Per germline, CDR1 SGDLS and CDR2 YYNGEE. The ends lost 3 bases at V and 2 bases at J; junction bases unmatched: 9. The CDR3 is made up of 16 amino acids. The CDR3 coding sequence is TGTGCCAGCAGCGAAGATCCTAGCGGGGTGACCTACGAGCAGTACTTC. As protein: CASSEDPSGVTYEQYF.

This chain uses TRBV5-6 with TRBJ1-2; 10 nucleotides align to TRBD1. The V and J ends lost 2 bases and 7 bases, in that order; junction bases with no gene match: 5. Germline loops: CDR1 SGHDT, CDR2 YYEEEE. The CDR3 sequence is 14 residues long. The CDR3 spells CASSLPGQGPGYTF. CDR3 coding DNA: TGTGCCAGCAGCTTACCGGGACAGGGGCCTGGCTACACCTTC.

This chain connects TRBV7-2 to TRBJ2-2, with TRBD1 matching over 9 bases. The CDR3 runs 16 residues. Looked up from germline, CDR1 is SGHTA and CDR2 is FQGNSA. Trimming cost V 5 bases and J 0 bases; bases outside gene matches: 4. The CDR3 nucleotides are TGTGCCAGCAGCAGAGGACAGGGGTCGAACACCGGGGAGCTGTTTTTT. Amino acids: CASSRGQGSNTGELFF.

V gene TRBV30 combines with J gene TRBJ1-2; no firm D call. The V gene's germline CDR1 is GTSNPN and CDR2 SVGIG (reference sequence). The V and J ends lost 4 bases and 6 bases respectively, with 12 bases between them. This CDR3 is 12 amino acids long. CDR3 sequence reads: CAWKFLRDGYTF. For the CDR3, the DNA is TGTGCCTGGAAATTTTTACGGGATGGCTACACCTTC.

The V gene is TRBV7-9, the J gene TRBJ2-7; TRBD2 matches at 8 bases. V was clipped by 5 bases and J by 7 bases; unmatched bases: 7. CDR1 is SEHNR and CDR2 is FQNEAQ in the germline V gene (reference sequence). CDR3 length: 13 residues. The CDR3 spells CASSRGGPEEQYF. CDR3 DNA: TGTGCCAGCAGCCGCGGGGGGCCAGAGGAGCAGTACTTC.

V and J are TRBV4-2 and TRBJ1-4; 7 positions agree with TRBD1. The V gene's germline CDR1 is LGHNA and CDR2 YNFKEQ. The V gene end was trimmed by 1 base and the J gene end by 5 bases; junction bases not matched to a gene: 7. This CDR3 is built from 16 residues. The DNA of the CDR3 is TGTGCCAGCAGCCAAGTTTGGGGGACAGAGAATGAAAAACTGTTTTTT. This translates into CASSQVWGTENEKLFF.

V and J are TRBV2 and TRBJ2-5; tentative D call: TRBD2 (6 bases). The CDR3 is made up of 15 amino acids. Germline V CDR1 and CDR2: SNHLY, FYNNEI. Trimming stripped 2 bases from V and 5 bases from J, with 15 bases between. CDR3 coding DNA: TGTGCCAGCAGTGAATACCGGGCTGCGGGGGAGACCCAGTACTTC. Translation gives CASSEYRAAGETQYF.

The chain links TRBV7-2 to TRBJ1-5; D is uncertain. CDR3 length equals 15 residues. Trimming cost V 1 base and J 2 bases, with 9 bases left between them. The V gene's germline CDR1 is SGHTA and CDR2 FQGNSA. CDR3 nucleotide sequence: TGTGCCAGCAGCTTAGGTCGCGGTCGCAATCAGCCCCAGCATTTT. Its translation is CASSLGRGRNQPQHF.